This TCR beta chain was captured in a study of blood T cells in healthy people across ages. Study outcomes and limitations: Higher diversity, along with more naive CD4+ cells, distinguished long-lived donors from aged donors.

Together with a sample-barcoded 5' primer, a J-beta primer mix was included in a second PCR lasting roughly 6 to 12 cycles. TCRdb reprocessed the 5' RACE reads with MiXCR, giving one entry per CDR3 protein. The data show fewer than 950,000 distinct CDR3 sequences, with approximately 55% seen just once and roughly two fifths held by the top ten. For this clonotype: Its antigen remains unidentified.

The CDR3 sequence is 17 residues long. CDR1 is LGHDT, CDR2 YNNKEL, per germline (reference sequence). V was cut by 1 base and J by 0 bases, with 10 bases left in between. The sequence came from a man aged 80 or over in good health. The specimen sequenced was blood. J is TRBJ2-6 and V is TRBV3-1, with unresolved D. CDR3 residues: CASSQGLLNSGANVLTF. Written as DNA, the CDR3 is TGTGCCAGCAGCCAAGGATTACTGAACTCTGGGGCCAACGTCCTGACTTTC.